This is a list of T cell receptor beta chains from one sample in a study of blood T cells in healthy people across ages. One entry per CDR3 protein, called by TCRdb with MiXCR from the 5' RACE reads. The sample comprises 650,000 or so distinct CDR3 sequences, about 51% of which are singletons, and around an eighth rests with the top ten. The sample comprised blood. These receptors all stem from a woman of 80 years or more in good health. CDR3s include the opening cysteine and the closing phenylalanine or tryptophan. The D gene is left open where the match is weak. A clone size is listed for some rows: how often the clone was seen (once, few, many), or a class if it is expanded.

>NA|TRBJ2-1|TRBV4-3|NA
TGCGCCAGCAGCCAAGGCTCTTCCACCTACAATGAGCAGTTCTTC
CASSQGSSTYNEQFF
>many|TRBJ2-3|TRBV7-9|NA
TGTGCCAGCACCTCTGTGGGGAGTGGCGGCACAGATACGCAGTATTTT
CASTSVGSGGTDTQYF
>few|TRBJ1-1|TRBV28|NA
TGTGCCAGCAGATCATATTTTTCCAGCACTGAAGCTTTCTTT
CASRSYFSSTEAFF
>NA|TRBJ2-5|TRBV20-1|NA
TGCAGTGCTAGGAATCTAGCAGGGAATGAGCAGTACTTC
CSARNLAGNEQYF
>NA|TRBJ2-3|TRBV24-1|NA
TGTGCCACCGCCCGGGGAGGAGGCACAGATACGCAGTATTTT
CATARGGGTDTQYF
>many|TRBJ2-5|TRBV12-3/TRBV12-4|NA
TGTGCCAGCAGTCGGGCGGGTTTTCAAGAGACCCAGTACTTC
CASSRAGFQETQYF
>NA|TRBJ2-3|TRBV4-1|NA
TGCGCCAGCAGCCAAGAGCTTGTTAGCACAGATACGCAGTATTTT
CASSQELVSTDTQYF
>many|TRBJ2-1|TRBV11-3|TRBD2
TGTGCCAGCAGCTTCACTAGCGGGAGCGCCAATGAGCAGTTCTTC
CASSFTSGSANEQFF
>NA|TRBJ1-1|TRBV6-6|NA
TGTGCCAGCAGTTACTCTTTGGACATGAACACTGAAGCTTTCTTT
CASSYSLDMNTEAFF
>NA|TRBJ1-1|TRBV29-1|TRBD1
TGCAGCGTTTACCCAGACAGGGGGCTCCTTATGAACACTGAAGCTTTCTTT
CSVYPDRGLLMNTEAFF
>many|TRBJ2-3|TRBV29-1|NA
TGCAGCGGGCACTACCTTAGCCGCACAGATACGCAGTATTTT
CSGHYLSRTDTQYF
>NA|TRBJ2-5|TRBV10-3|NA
TGTGCCATCAGGCGCGGATCGGGGGAGAAGACCCAGTACTTC
CAIRRGSGEKTQYF
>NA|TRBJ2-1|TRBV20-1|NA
TGCAGTGCTCCCATACGGGGGCCTTACAATGAGCAGTTCTTC
CSAPIRGPYNEQFF
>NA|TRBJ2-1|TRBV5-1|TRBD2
TGCGCCAGCAGCCCGACTAGCGGGGGGGCTGGGGAGCAGTTCTTC
CASSPTSGGAGEQFF
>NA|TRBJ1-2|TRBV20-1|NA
TGCAGTGCCAGAACGGAAGGCTTCTACTATGGCTACACCTTC
CSARTEGFYYGYTF
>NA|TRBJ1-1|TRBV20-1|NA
TGCAGGGCTAAAGAAGGGGCCACTGAAGCTTTCTTT
CRAKEGATEAFF
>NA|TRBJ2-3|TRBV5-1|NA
TGCGCCAGCAGCTTGGAAGGGTGCACGCAGTATTTT
CASSLEGCTQYF
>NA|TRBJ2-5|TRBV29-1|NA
TGCAGCGTTGAAGACGAGACCCAGTACTTC
CSVEDETQYF
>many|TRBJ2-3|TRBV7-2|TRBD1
TGTGCCAGCAGCCTAAGGGGGCCCGGTAGAGATACGCAGTATTTT
CASSLRGPGRDTQYF
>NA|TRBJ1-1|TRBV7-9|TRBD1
TGTGCCAGCTCTCCGGGACAGGGGGGTTCTGAAGCTTTCTTT
CASSPGQGGSEAFF
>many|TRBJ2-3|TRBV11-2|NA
TGTGCCAGCAGCTTTACCTCGGGACCCGTGCGGGTGGATACGCAGTATTTT
CASSFTSGPVRVDTQYF
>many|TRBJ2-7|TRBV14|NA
TGTGCCAGCAGCCATGGGTTTTCCTACGAGCAGTACTTC
CASSHGFSYEQYF
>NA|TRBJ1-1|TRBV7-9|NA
TGTGCCAGCAGCTTACAGGCCCCCGGGGAAGCTTTCTTT
CASSLQAPGEAFF
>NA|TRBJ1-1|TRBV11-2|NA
TGTGCCAGCAGCTTAGAGTTGGAGCTCACTGAAGCTTTCTTT
CASSLELELTEAFF
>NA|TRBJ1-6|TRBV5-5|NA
TGTGCCAGCAGCTTGCTAGACAAGACGAATTCACCCCTCCACTTT
CASSLLDKTNSPLHF
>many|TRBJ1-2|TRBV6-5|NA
TGTGCCAGCAGTTACACCCCGAGTTCTGGCTACACCTTC
CASSYTPSSGYTF
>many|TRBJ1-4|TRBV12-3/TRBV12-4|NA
TGTGCCAGCACCAGGCATGCTAATGAAAAACTGTTTTTT
CASTRHANEKLFF
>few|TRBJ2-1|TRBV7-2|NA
TGTGCCAGCAGCTTAGAGAAAGACAATGAGCAGTTCTTC
CASSLEKDNEQFF
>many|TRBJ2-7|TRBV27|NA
TGTGCCAGCAGCCATGGGACCTCCTACGAGCAGTACTTC
CASSHGTSYEQYF
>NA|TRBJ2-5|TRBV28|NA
TGTGCCAGCAGGCGGGACACCGAAGAGACCCAGTACTTC
CASRRDTEETQYF
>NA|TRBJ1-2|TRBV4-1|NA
TGCGCCAGCAGCCAAGATAAGGGGCGCACCTATGGCTACACCTTC
CASSQDKGRTYGYTF
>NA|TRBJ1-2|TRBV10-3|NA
TGTGCCACCAGAGAGAGTTTAGACACCTATGGCTACACCTTC
CATRESLDTYGYTF
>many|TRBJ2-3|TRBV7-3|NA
TGTGCCAGCAGCTTTGAGGGGTTAAACACAGATACGCAGTATTTT
CASSFEGLNTDTQYF
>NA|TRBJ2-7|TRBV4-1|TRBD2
TGCGCCAGCAGGAGTCTGTGGACTAGCGCTTCCTACGAGCAGTACTTC
CASRSLWTSASYEQYF
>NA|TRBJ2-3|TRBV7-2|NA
TGTGCCAGCAACTCTCGTAGCACAGATACGCAGTATTTT
CASNSRSTDTQYF
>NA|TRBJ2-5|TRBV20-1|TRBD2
TGCAGTGCCCAAGGGGCTAGCGGGGGTCTGAGCGAGACCCAGTACTTC
CSAQGASGGLSETQYF
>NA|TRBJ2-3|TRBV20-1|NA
TGCAGTGCTAGCATTTGGTCAGAGGTATCAGATACGCAGTATTTT
CSASIWSEVSDTQYF
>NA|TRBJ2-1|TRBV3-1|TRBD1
TGTGCCAGCAGCCAGGGACGGACAGGCTTCTCCTGCAATGAGCAGTTCTTC
CASSQGRTGFSCNEQFF
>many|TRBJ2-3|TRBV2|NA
TGTGCCAGCACGGGCAGGATTAGCACAGATACGCAGTATTTT
CASTGRISTDTQYF
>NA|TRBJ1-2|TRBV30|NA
TGTGCCTGGAGTGGCGGGTATGGCTACACCTTC
CAWSGGYGYTF
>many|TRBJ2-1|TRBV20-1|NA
TGCAGTGCTAGGGTGGTACCCGCCTACAATGAGCAGTTCTTC
CSARVVPAYNEQFF
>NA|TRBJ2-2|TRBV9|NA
TGTGCCAGCAGAGGCGTTTCCTTCACCGGGGAGCTGTTTTTT
CASRGVSFTGELFF
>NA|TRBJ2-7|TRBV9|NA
TGTGCCAGCAGCGTAGGTGGGGGGACCTACGAGCAGTACTTC
CASSVGGGTYEQYF
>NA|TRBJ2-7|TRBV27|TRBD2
TGTGCCAGCAGTGGGTTTGGGAAGAGCGGGAAAGCCCACGAGCAGTACTTC
CASSGFGKSGKAHEQYF
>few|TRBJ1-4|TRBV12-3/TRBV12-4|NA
TGTGCCAGCAGTTCAACAGGTCGTGAAAAACTGTTTTTT
CASSSTGREKLFF
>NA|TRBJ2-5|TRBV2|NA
TGTGCCAGCAGCCCCATAACAGGAAGCCAAGAGACCCAGTACTTC
CASSPITGSQETQYF
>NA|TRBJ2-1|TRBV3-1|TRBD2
TGTGCCGGCAGCCAGCGCGGGGGGGCCCCCTACAATGAGCAGTTCTTC
CAGSQRGGAPYNEQFF
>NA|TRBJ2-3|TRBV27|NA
TGTGCCAGCAGTATCGTAGCCGGGGGGCCTAGCGCGGGCCCAGATACGCAGTATTTT
CASSIVAGGPSAGPDTQYF
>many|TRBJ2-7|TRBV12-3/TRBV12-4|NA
TGTGCCAGCAGTTTACGGGCTACCTACGAGCAGTACTTC
CASSLRATYEQYF
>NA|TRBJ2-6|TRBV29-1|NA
TGCAGCGTTGCGCAGATCCACTCTGGGGCCAACGTCCTGACTTTC
CSVAQIHSGANVLTF
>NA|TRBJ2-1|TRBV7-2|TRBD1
TGTGCCAGCAGCACCCCCGGGACAGGGAATAGTGAGCAGTTCTTC
CASSTPGTGNSEQFF
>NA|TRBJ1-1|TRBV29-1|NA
TGCAGCGTTGAGGGTCAGGTCGTGGGTGAAGCTTTCTTT
CSVEGQVVGEAFF